One sample yielded the 21 T cell receptor beta chains listed below, sequenced in a study of T cell responses to AZD1222 COVID-19 vaccine. Measured with immunoSEQ multiplex PCR; TCRdb has only the in-frame clones, and not every one. This sample carries 150,000 or so clones, with roughly 2% going to the ten biggest clones. Sequences were obtained from peripheral blood. These receptors came from an adult in good health.

The chain joins TRBV2 to TRBJ1-2; no clear D gene. V gave up 3 bases and J gave up 9 bases, with 5 bases separating them. The CDR3 totals 10 residues. Looked up from germline, CDR1 is SNHLY and CDR2 is FYNNEI. This CDR3 reads CASSDPRYTF. The CDR3 coding sequence is TGTGCCAGCAGTGACCCCCGCTACACCTTC.

The chain couples TRBV24-1 to TRBJ1-2; TRBD1 might be the D (6 bases). The CDR3 consists of 15 residues. Germline values: CDR1 KGHDR, CDR2 SFDVKD. V shed 2 bases and J shed 3 bases, with 12 bases lying between them. CDR3 nucleotides: TGTGCCACCAGTGATTCAGGGTCAGGGGACTATGGCTACACCTTC. Amino acids: CATSDSGSGDYGYTF.

The chain carries TRBV6-5 and TRBJ1-3; the match to TRBD1 covers 7 bases. V shed 2 bases, J shed 4 bases, and the junction held 8 bases outside the gene matches. The CDR3 has 16 residues. Germline V lookup: CDR1 MNHEY, CDR2 SVGAGI. The CDR3 loop is CASSYRLDRAGNTIYF. The CDR3 DNA follows: TGTGCCAGCAGTTACAGACTCGACAGGGCCGGAAACACCATATATTTT.

The chain couples TRBV11-2 to TRBJ1-4; D might be TRBD1 (5 bases). The CDR3 runs to 17 residues. Germline V CDR1 and CDR2: SGHAT, FQNNGV. V shed 5 bases and J shed 4 bases, with 20 bases lying between them. CDR3 region: CASSRGTAANFNEKLFF. In nucleotides, the CDR3 is TGTGCCAGCAGCAGGGGAACAGCCGCCAACTTTAATGAAAAACTGTTTTTT.

This chain joins TRBV15 and TRBJ1-3; D remains unclear. The CDR3 totals 16 residues. The V and J ends lost 3 bases and 4 bases respectively, with 16 bases between them. Germline CDR1 LNHNV, CDR2 YYDKDF (reference sequence). As DNA, the CDR3 is TGTGCCACCAGCAGGGGAGAGTCTCTGGGGGGAAACACCATATATTTT. Translated, it gives CATSRGESLGGNTIYF.

V is TRBV6-5 and J is TRBJ1-1; unclear D gene. With 0 bases removed from V and 1 base from J, the gap between germline ends came to 9 bases. The germline CDR1 and CDR2 sequences are MNHEY and SVGAGI. The CDR3 length is 15 residues. This CDR3 reads CASSYSFTWNTEAFF. CDR3 nucleotides: TGTGCCAGCAGTTACTCGTTTACATGGAACACTGAAGCTTTCTTT.

The J gene is TRBJ2-5, the V gene TRBV5-4; possibly TRBD1 or TRBD2 for D (6 bases each). Germline V gives CDR1 SGHNT, CDR2 YYREEE (reference sequence). The CDR3 covers 16 residues. V was cut by 0 bases and J by 0 bases, with 12 bases left in between. CDR3 protein: CASSLVGGIDQETQYF. Written as DNA, the CDR3 is TGTGCCAGCAGCTTGGTAGGGGGGATCGACCAAGAGACCCAGTACTTC.

This chain links TRBV6-5 with TRBJ2-3; TRBD1 matches at 10 bases. This CDR3 region has 15 residues. The germline CDR1 and CDR2 sequences are MNHEY and SVGAGI. V trimming: 6 bases; J trimming: 5 bases; junction bases outside the gene matches: 8. The CDR3 nucleotides read TGTGCCAGCAGGGACAGGGGGGTGGAAAAAGATACGCAGTATTTT. Protein: CASRDRGVEKDTQYF.

Of note for this clone: The DNA is omitted, as the CDR3 cannot be located on it reliably, and the CDR3 follows TCRdb's listing. The rearrangement joins TRBV6-6 to TRBJ1-6; the D call in the table, TRBD1, was not verified against the DNA. The CDR3 totals 16 residues, both ends included. Germline V lookup: CDR1 MNHNY, CDR2 SVGAGI (reference sequence). The CDR3 reads CASRTLGQRDIHPSTF.

V gene TRBV2 combines with J gene TRBJ1-1; D uncertain. Per germline, CDR1 SNHLY and CDR2 FYNNEI. This CDR3 has 14 amino acids. V was shortened by 2 bases and J by 2 bases, with 9 bases between the two germline ends. The CDR3 DNA reads as TGTGCCAGCAGTGAAACCCTCCTTAACACTGAAGCTTTCTTT. Protein: CASSETLLNTEAFF.

The CDR3 bases are TGTGCCAGCAGCCAAAATGGACAGGGAAACACCATATATTTT. It specifies CASSQNGQGNTIYF. The rearrangement uses TRBV4-2 and TRBJ1-3, with D maybe TRBD1 (6 bases). V lost 2 bases to trimming and J lost 4 bases, with 9 bases between them. Germline CDR1 LGHNA, CDR2 YNFKEQ. The CDR3 is 14 amino acids.

The chain uses TRBV5-1 and TRBJ1-3, with D possibly matching TRBD1 (5 bases). Trimming took off 3 bases at V and 7 bases at J, with 11 bases between the two ends. Germline values: CDR1 SGHRS, CDR2 YFSETQ. The CDR3 is 13 amino acids. CDR3 protein: CASSSGTGNTIYF. Here the CDR3 DNA reads TGCGCCAGCAGCTCCGGGACCGGGAACACCATATATTTT.

This chain links TRBV19 with TRBJ1-4; 8 positions match TRBD1. Trimming removed 6 bases from V and 8 bases from J; junction bases left unmatched: 11. From germline, CDR1 is LNHDA and CDR2 SQIVND (reference sequence). This CDR3 spans 15 amino acids. In DNA form, the CDR3 reads TGTGCCAGTAGCCCGAACCGACAGGGGAGGGAAAAACTGTTTTTT. It translates to CASSPNRQGREKLFF.

The chain combines TRBV19 with TRBJ1-1; possible D gene TRBD1, 5 bases. Looked up from germline, CDR1 is LNHDA and CDR2 is SQIVND (reference sequence). V was pared by 6 bases and J by 0 bases, with 17 bases between. The CDR3 extends over 16 amino acids. CDR3 coding DNA: TGTGCCAGTAGACCGGCGGGGCAGCCTATGAACACTGAAGCTTTCTTT. It encodes CASRPAGQPMNTEAFF.

The CDR3 is CSDQTGQGAFF. The CDR3 DNA reads TGCAGCGATCAAACAGGGCAAGGGGCTTTCTTT. This rearrangement joins TRBV29-1 to TRBJ1-1, with D tentatively TRBD1 (6 bases). The CDR3 consists of 11 residues. The germline V gene encodes CDR1 SQVTM and CDR2 ANQGSEA. V was pared by 7 bases and J by 11 bases, with 17 bases between.

This rearrangement joins TRBV19 to TRBJ2-5; D remains unclear. The CDR3 spans 13 residues. V was trimmed by 4 bases and J by 5 bases, leaving 11 bases between them. Germline loops: CDR1 LNHDA, CDR2 SQIVND (reference sequence). This CDR3 reads CASSTGIWETQYF. The CDR3 region has the DNA TGTGCCAGTAGTACTGGCATATGGGAGACCCAGTACTTC.

This sequence joins TRBV7-3 and TRBJ2-3, with 7 bases that match TRBD1. This CDR3 is 14 amino acids long. V gave up 5 bases and J gave up 4 bases; unmatched junction bases: 6. Germline V gene data show CDR1 as SGHTA and CDR2 as FQGTGA. The CDR3 DNA reads TGTGCCAGCAGCCCGACAGGGCAGGCAGATACGCAGTATTTT. Translation: CASSPTGQADTQYF.

J is TRBJ1-5 and V is TRBV28; maybe TRBD1 (5 bases). Germline V gene data show CDR1 as MDHEN and CDR2 as SYDVKM. The CDR3 is 15 residues long. Trimming stripped 8 bases from V and 1 base from J, with 15 bases between. As DNA, the CDR3 is TGTGCCAGCCTCACCGGGGGGGTGAGCAATCAGCCCCAGCATTTT. It codes for CASLTGGVSNQPQHF. Supplemented by reference TRBV28 and TRBJ1-5, the full variable domain reads DVKVTQSSRYLVKRTGEKVFLECVQDMDHENMFWYRQDPGLGLRLIYFSYDVKMKEKGDIPEGYSVSREKKERFSLILESASTNQTSMYLCASLTGGVSNQPQHFGDGTRLSIL.

The rearrangement joins TRBV5-6 to TRBJ1-5; unclear D gene. This CDR3 is 16 amino acids long. The germline V gene encodes CDR1 SGHDT and CDR2 YYEEEE. The V end lost 0 bases, the J end lost 7 bases, and 17 bases lay between the germline ends. The CDR3 spells CASSLGGPIGRQPQHF. The CDR3, as DNA: TGTGCCAGCAGCTTGGGAGGACCCATCGGTAGGCAGCCCCAGCATTTT.

This chain links TRBV10-1 with TRBJ2-3; D remains unclear. V lost 3 bases to trimming and J lost 2 bases, with 6 bases between them. The V gene's germline CDR1 is WNHNN and CDR2 SYGVQD (reference sequence). The CDR3 runs to 13 residues. The CDR3 region has the DNA TGCGCCAGCAGTGACACTATCACAGATACGCAGTATTTT. It encodes CASSDTITDTQYF.

This chain connects TRBV18 to TRBJ1-5; D is uncertain. The CDR3 is made up of 16 amino acids. Trimming took off 3 bases at V and 2 bases at J, with 14 bases between the two ends. In germline, CDR1 is KGHSH, CDR2 LQKENI. DNA of the CDR3: TGTGCCAGCTCACCCGCAGAGGGTCTGGGCAATCAGCCCCAGCATTTT. Translating gives CASSPAEGLGNQPQHF.